This entry features one T cell receptor (beta chain) sequence. The data belong to a study of T cell changes during pregnancy in multiple sclerosis. The protocol was immunoSEQ multiplex PCR, while the TCRdb copy is restricted to in-frame clones and leaves out a portion. This table holds about 40,000 clones, roughly 92% found once. V was clipped by 4 bases and J by 1 base, with 13 bases between them. There are 15 residues in the CDR3. Germline V gives CDR1 MNHEY, CDR2 SMNVEV (reference sequence). The chain combines TRBV27 with TRBJ2-5; D might be TRBD2 (5 bases). The sequence came from a female donor with multiple sclerosis, enrolled in a pregnancy study. The material was CD4+ T cells from peripheral blood mononuclear cells, obtained before pregnancy. The CDR3 region has the DNA TGTGCCAGCAGTTATGGCGGGCCTGTCCAAGAGACCCAGTACTTC. It is translated as CASSYGGPVQETQYF.